These T cell receptor beta chains were read from a single sample in a study of T cell responses to AZD1222 COVID-19 vaccine. Here immunoSEQ multiplex PCR was the method, and the copy in TCRdb shows in-frame clones only, minus some. The sample consists of more than 60,000 clones, 85% of them appearing once. This sample comprised peripheral blood, obtained on day 0 of AZD1222 vaccination. The receptors come from an adult in good health. Each CDR3 is given with its conserved first and last residue. Fields, in order: V gene, D gene, J gene, clone size, CDR3 DNA, CDR3 protein. The D gene is left open where the match is weak. Clone size appears in some rows only: once, few, many, or a class for an expanded clone.

TRBV5-1	TRBD1	TRBJ2-1	once	TGCGCCAGCAGCCGGGACAGGAGCTCCTACAATGAGCAGTTCTTC	CASSRDRSSYNEQFF
TRBV5-4	TRBD1	TRBJ1-2	.	TGTGCCAGCAGCGTGGACAGGGGGATGTATGGCTACACCTTC	CASSVDRGMYGYTF
TRBV9	.	TRBJ1-4	.	TGTGCCAGCAGCGTAGGTGATGGAGCTGAAAAACTGTTTTTT	CASSVGDGAEKLFF
TRBV5-4	TRBD2	TRBJ2-5	.	TGTGCCAGCAGCTTGGGCGGTAGCGGGGGAGACCAAGAGACCCAGTACTTC	CASSLGGSGGDQETQYF
TRBV21-1	.	TRBJ2-7	once	TGTGCCAGCAGCAAAGCCCGGGACAGGGGGAACTACTACGAGCAGTACTTC	CASSKARDRGNYYEQYF
TRBV5-1	TRBD1	TRBJ1-1	.	TGCGCCAGCAGCAGACGGCCGTCAGGGGGCGGGACTGAAGCTTTCTTT	CASSRRPSGGGTEAFF
TRBV30	TRBD2	TRBJ2-5	.	TGTGCCTGGAGTGTAGAGCTAGCGGGAGAGACCCAGTACTTC	CAWSVELAGETQYF
TRBV5-1	.	TRBJ2-3	once	TGCGCCAGCAGCGCGGCAATCACAGATACGCAGTATTTT	CASSAAITDTQYF
TRBV3-1/TRBV3-2	.	TRBJ2-5	.	TGTGCCAGCAGCCAAGGGGACGGGTTTGGGGAGACCCAGTACTTC	CASSQGDGFGETQYF
TRBV5-4	.	TRBJ1-1	.	TGTGCCAGCAGCTTGGAGCCGGCCAGGGCCATGAACACTGAAGCTTTCTTT	CASSLEPARAMNTEAFF
TRBV11-2	TRBD1	TRBJ1-6	once	TGTGCCAGCAGCTTTGAGGTGACAGGGCAACACCTCCACTTT	CASSFEVTGQHLHF
TRBV10-1	.	TRBJ2-6	.	TGCGCCAGAACAGGGAGCTCTGGGGCCAACGTCCTGACTTTC	CARTGSSGANVLTF
TRBV6-5	.	TRBJ1-5	.	TGTGCCAGCGCATCGGACAGAGCTGAGAATCAGCCCCAGCATTTT	CASASDRAENQPQHF
TRBV7-3	.	TRBJ1-1	medium-sized	TGTGCCAGCAGCTTGTCTGGGGGACCGAACACTGAAGCTTTCTTT	CASSLSGGPNTEAFF
TRBV7-3	.	TRBJ2-1	.	TGTGCCAGCAGCTTAATGCTAGGGGCCCACAATGAGCAGTTCTTC	CASSLMLGAHNEQFF
TRBV9	TRBD2	TRBJ2-1	.	TGTGCCAGCAGCGCCACTAGCGCTTCCTACAATGAGCAGTTCTTC	CASSATSASYNEQFF
TRBV14	.	TRBJ1-1	once	TGTGCCAGCAGTCAGGCCTTCATGAACACTGAAGCTTTCTTT	CASSQAFMNTEAFF
TRBV5-1	TRBD1	TRBJ1-3	.	TGCGCCAGCTCACCAGGGGGGTCTGGAAACACCATATATTTT	CASSPGGSGNTIYF
TRBV29-1	.	TRBJ1-6	.	TGCAGCGTTGAGTCAGGAGTTAATTCACCCCTCCACTTT	CSVESGVNSPLHF
TRBV12-3/TRBV12-4	.	TRBJ1-2	.	TGTGCCAGCAGTCTGGACTATGGCTACACCTTC	CASSLDYGYTF
TRBV5-5	.	TRBJ1-1	.	TGTGCCGCCGGGGAGGCAGGTTCAGCCCCTACAAGTTTCACTGAAGCTTTCTTT	CAAGEAGSAPTSFTEAFF
TRBV19	TRBD1	TRBJ1-5	.	TGTGCCACTAAGGACAGGGGCAATCAGCCCCAGCATTTT	CATKDRGNQPQHF
TRBV9	TRBD1	TRBJ1-2	once	TGTGCCAGCAGCGTAGGGGCGGGACAGCTCTATGGCTACACCTTC	CASSVGAGQLYGYTF
TRBV7-3	.	TRBJ2-7	few	TGTGCCAGCCAAAAGGTATTCGGCAGCGAGCAGTACTTC	CASQKVFGSEQYF
TRBV30	.	TRBJ2-5	.	TGTGCCTGGGGACTCCCAGGCCGGCAGTACTTC	CAWGLPGRQYF
TRBV18	.	TRBJ1-2	.	TGTGCCAGCACCCGGGACCGTCCTAACTATGGCTACACCTTC	CASTRDRPNYGYTF
TRBV28	.	TRBJ1-3	few	TGTGCCAGCAGCCGCGCCGGGGCTCCTGGAAACACCATATATTTT	CASSRAGAPGNTIYF
TRBV6-5	TRBD1	TRBJ1-5	.	TGTGCCAGCAGCTTGGGACAGGGTAATCAGCCCCAGCATTTT	CASSLGQGNQPQHF
TRBV3-1/TRBV3-2	.	TRBJ1-5	few	TGTGCCAGCAGCAGTCATCATCAGCCCCAGCATTTT	CASSSHHQPQHF
TRBV27	.	TRBJ2-3	.	TGTGCCAGCAGTTATGGTGTTGATACGCAGTATTTT	CASSYGVDTQYF
TRBV5-1	TRBD2	TRBJ2-1	.	TGCGCCAGCAGCGCGGAGGGACTATCTGGTATCTACAATGAGCAGTTCTTC	CASSAEGLSGIYNEQFF
TRBV10-3	TRBD1	TRBJ1-5	.	TGTGCCATCAGCACCGACAGGGGAAGGGCCCAGCATTTT	CAISTDRGRAQHF
TRBV6-5	.	TRBJ2-3	.	TGTGCCAGTCAACCCGCGGGGGCCCCCACAGATACGCAGTATTTT	CASQPAGAPTDTQYF
TRBV19	.	TRBJ1-1	.	TGTGCCAGCTTTCATTGGGGGGGGAACACTGAAGCTTTCTTT	CASFHWGGNTEAFF
TRBV5-6	TRBD1	TRBJ2-3	.	TGTGCCAGCAGCCTGGGGACAGGGTGGGCAGATACGCAGTATTTT	CASSLGTGWADTQYF
TRBV7-3	.	TRBJ2-2	.	TGTGCCAGCAGCCCCGGGACCGGGGAGCTGTTTTTT	CASSPGTGELFF
TRBV5-1	TRBD1	TRBJ2-7	.	TGCGCCAGCAGCCTCCGGACAGGGTTATCTTACGAGCAGTACTTC	CASSLRTGLSYEQYF
TRBV24-1	TRBD1	TRBJ1-4	.	TGTGCCACCAGTGAGGGGACAGGGGTTGCAACTAATGAAAAACTGTTTTTT	CATSEGTGVATNEKLFF
TRBV4-1	.	TRBJ1-2	.	TGCGCCAGCAGCCAAGATCCGGGTCGGGATGGCTACACCTTC	CASSQDPGRDGYTF
TRBV27	.	TRBJ2-5	.	TGTGCCAGCAGTTTTACAGGACAAGAGACCCAGTACTTC	CASSFTGQETQYF
TRBV19	.	TRBJ1-1	.	TGTGCCAGTAGTATTGGTAACACTGAAGCTTTCTTT	CASSIGNTEAFF
TRBV28	.	TRBJ2-4	.	TGTGCCAGCAGTCCTGGGGCAGGCGGAGCCAAAAACATTCAGTACTTC	CASSPGAGGAKNIQYF
TRBV4-1	.	TRBJ2-1	once	TGCGCCAGCAGCCAAGATGCGAATGAGCAGTTCTTC	CASSQDANEQFF
TRBV20-1	.	TRBJ1-3	.	TGCAGTGCTAGTCTCATTGGAAACACCATATATTTT	CSASLIGNTIYF
TRBV12-3/TRBV12-4	.	TRBJ2-7	.	TGTGCCAGCTCGGCCTCCTACGAGCAGTACTTC	CASSASYEQYF
TRBV6-4	TRBD1	TRBJ1-2	.	TGTGCCAGCAGTGACTACCGGGACAGATATGGTTCAGGCTACACCTTC	CASSDYRDRYGSGYTF
TRBV12-3/TRBV12-4	.	TRBJ2-5	few	TGTGCCAGCAGTTTAGCCGGGACAGAGACCCAGTACTTC	CASSLAGTETQYF
TRBV7-3	.	TRBJ1-1	.	TGTGCCAGCTTACCTACGATAAGGGGTGAAGCTTTCTTT	CASLPTIRGEAFF
TRBV27	.	TRBJ2-5	.	TGTGCCAGCAGAGTCCGGGACAACCAAGAGACCCAGTACTTC	CASRVRDNQETQYF